These 5 T cell receptor beta chains came from one sample sequenced in a study of blood T cell repertoires in COVID-19. The assay was immunoSEQ multiplex PCR, and TCRdb's table has in-frame clones only and misses some. The sample lists about 280,000 clones, around 89% seen once, with about 4% in the top ten. The sequencing sample was made of PBMCs or T cells enriched from blood (not recorded which). Receptors were obtained from a woman in her thirties with acute COVID-19.

This chain uses TRBV10-1 with TRBJ2-7; no clear D gene. Trimming pared 0 bases from V and 2 bases from J, leaving 8 bases between. The CDR3 loop spans 14 amino acids. CDR1 WNHNN and CDR2 SYGVQD come from the germline V gene (reference sequence). CDR3 region: CASSESIETYEQYF. The CDR3 DNA reads TGCGCCAGCAGTGAGTCTATCGAGACCTACGAGCAGTACTTC.

The V and J genes are TRBV28 and TRBJ2-7; D is possibly TRBD2 (5 bases). V lost 2 bases to trimming and J lost 6 bases, with 14 bases between them. Per the germline V gene, CDR1 is MDHEN and CDR2 is SYDVKM. The CDR3 consists of 14 residues. CDR3 region: CASSLDEGSGEQYF. The CDR3, as DNA: TGTGCCAGCAGTTTAGATGAGGGATCGGGCGAGCAGTACTTC.

This chain's CDR3 is CASTPGQGISPLHF. The DNA of the CDR3 is TGTGCCAGCACCCCGGGACAGGGCATATCACCCCTCCACTTT. The rearrangement links TRBV2 to TRBJ1-6, with 9 bases lining up with TRBD1. The trim removed 7 bases at V and 10 bases at J, leaving 8 bases unmatched. The germline V gene has CDR1 SNHLY and CDR2 FYNNEI. The CDR3 spans 14 residues.

This clone was observed once. The gene calls are TRBV24-1 and TRBJ2-2, with 7 bases matching TRBD1. Germline V gives CDR1 KGHDR, CDR2 SFDVKD. The J segment lost 0 bases and the V segment lost 10 bases, leaving 4 bases of the junction unmatched. The CDR3 consists of 14 residues. CDR3 nucleotide sequence: TGTGCCACGGGGGACAGCGCGAACACCGGGGAGCTGTTTTTT. The encoded protein is CATGDSANTGELFF.

The chain combines TRBV28 with TRBJ1-6, with 9 positions matching TRBD1. Trimming at V came to 5 bases and at J to 3 bases, leaving 5 bases not matched to a gene. This CDR3 is 16 amino acids long. Germline V gives CDR1 MDHEN, CDR2 SYDVKM. DNA of the CDR3: TGTGCCAGCAGTCCAACAGGGGGCTTCTATAATTCACCCCTCCACTTT. Translation gives CASSPTGGFYNSPLHF.